The clone carrying this TCR beta chain came up a few times. Its target is unknown. Trimming pared 4 bases from V and 5 bases from J, leaving 18 bases between. Germline lookup yields CDR1 MGHRA and CDR2 YSYEKL. This CDR3 is built from 15 residues. This sample is part of a study of post-analysis software for immune sequencing data. Study background: The courses of disease that were included comprised relapsing-remitting, secondary progressive and progressive-relapsing multiple sclerosis. Study-wide findings and caveats: There was significantly lower normalized Chao1 diversity in multiple sclerosis patients than in controls. Those samples that were prepared in the same batch co-clustered strongly by F measure. There were a handful of TRBV segments more frequent in patients than controls, and TRBV5-6, TRBV5-1 and TRBV20-1 were among them.

The library was made from cDNA and included unique molecular identifiers. cDNA molecules numbering 400,000 to 550,000 came from around 1 to 10 million T cells. TCRdb independently ran MiXCR on the PCR reads; one entry per CDR3 protein. The table includes 820,000 or so distinct CDR3 sequences, under 70% detected once. The sequenced material came from blood. This clonotype originated in a girl between 10 and 17 years old with multiple sclerosis. The gene calls are TRBV4-1 and TRBJ2-7, with D perhaps matching TRBD2 (5 bases). The CDR3 is CASSPNPASLDEQYF. DNA of the CDR3: TGCGCCAGCAGCCCGAATCCAGCTAGCCTAGACGAGCAGTACTTC.